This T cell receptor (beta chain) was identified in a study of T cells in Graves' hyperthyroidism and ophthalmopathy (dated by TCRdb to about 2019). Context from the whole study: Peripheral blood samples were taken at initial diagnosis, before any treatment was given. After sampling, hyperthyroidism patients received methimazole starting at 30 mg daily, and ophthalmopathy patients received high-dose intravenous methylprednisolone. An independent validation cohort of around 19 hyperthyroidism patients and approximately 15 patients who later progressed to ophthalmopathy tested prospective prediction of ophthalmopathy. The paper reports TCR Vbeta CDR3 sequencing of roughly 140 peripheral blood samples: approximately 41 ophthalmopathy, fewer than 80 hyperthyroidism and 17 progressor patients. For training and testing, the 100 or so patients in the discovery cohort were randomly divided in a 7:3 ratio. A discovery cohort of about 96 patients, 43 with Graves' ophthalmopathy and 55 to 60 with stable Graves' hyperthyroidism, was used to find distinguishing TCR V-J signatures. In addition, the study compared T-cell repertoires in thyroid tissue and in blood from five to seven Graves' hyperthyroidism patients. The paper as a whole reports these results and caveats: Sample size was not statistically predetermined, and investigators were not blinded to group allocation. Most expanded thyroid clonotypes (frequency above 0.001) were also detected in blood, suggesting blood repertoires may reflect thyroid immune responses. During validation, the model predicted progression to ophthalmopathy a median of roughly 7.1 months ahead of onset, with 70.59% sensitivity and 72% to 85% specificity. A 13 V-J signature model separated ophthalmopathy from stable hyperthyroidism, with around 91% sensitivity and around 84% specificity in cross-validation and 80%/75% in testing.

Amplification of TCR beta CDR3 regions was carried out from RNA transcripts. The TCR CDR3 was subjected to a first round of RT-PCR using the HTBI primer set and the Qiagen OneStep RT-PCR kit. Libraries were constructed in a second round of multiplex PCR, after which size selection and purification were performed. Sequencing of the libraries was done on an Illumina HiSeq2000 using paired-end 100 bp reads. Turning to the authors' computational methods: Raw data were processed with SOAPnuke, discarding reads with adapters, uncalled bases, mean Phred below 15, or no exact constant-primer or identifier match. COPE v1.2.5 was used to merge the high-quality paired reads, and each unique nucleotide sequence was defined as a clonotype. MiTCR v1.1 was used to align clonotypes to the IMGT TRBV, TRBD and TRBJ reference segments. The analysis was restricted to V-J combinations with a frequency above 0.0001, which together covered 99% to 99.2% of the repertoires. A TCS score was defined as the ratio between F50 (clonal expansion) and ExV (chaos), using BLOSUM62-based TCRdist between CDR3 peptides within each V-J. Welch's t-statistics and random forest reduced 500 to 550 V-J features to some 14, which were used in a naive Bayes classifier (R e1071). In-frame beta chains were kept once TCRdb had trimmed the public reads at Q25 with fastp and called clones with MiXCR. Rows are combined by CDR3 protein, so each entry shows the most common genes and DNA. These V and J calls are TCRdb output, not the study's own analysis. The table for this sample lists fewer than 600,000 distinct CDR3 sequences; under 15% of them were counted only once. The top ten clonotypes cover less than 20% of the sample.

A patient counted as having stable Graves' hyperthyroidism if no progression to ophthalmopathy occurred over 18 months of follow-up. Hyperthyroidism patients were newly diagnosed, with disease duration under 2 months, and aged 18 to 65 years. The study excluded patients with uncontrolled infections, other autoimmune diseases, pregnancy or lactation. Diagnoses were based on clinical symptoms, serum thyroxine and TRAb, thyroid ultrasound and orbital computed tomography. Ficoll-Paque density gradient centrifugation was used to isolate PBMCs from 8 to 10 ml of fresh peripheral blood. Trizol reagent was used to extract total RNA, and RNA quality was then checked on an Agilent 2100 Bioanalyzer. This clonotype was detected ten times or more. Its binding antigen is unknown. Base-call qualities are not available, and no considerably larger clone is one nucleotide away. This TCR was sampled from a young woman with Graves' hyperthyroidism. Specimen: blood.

CDR3 reads: CASSDWAIMGEQYF. The nucleotides are TGTGCCAGCAGTGATTGGGCCATAATGGGGGAGCAGTACTTC. This chain joins TRBV2 to TRBJ2-7, with the D gene call left open. Reading from cysteine to phenylalanine, the CDR3 counts 14 amino acids. The only DNA kept is the CDR3, 42 bases in frame from the first base. Based on the germline V gene, the CDR1 and CDR2 sequences are SNHLY and FYNNEI. Trimming takes 3 bases from V and 7 bases from J, and the germline ends sit 16 bases apart. Full variable domain (CDR3 extended with the reference TRBV2 and TRBJ2-7 proteins): EPEVTQTPSHQVTQMGQEVILRCVPISNHLYFYWYRQILGQKVEFLVSFYNNEISEKSEIFDDQFSVERPDGSNFTLKIRSTKLEDSAMYFCASSDWAIMGEQYFGPGTRLTVT.